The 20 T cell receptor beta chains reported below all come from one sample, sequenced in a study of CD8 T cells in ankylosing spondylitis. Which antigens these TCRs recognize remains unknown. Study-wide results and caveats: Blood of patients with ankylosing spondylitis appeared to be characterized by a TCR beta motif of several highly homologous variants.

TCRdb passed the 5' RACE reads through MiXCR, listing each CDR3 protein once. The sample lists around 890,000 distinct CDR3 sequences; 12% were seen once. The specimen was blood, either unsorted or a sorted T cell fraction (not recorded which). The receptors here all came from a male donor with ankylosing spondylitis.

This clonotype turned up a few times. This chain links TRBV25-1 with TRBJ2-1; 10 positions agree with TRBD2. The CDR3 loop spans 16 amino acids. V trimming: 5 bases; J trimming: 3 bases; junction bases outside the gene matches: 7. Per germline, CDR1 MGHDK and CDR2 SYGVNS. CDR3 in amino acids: CASSTWTSGDYNEQFF. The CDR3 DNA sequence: TGTGCCAGCAGTACTTGGACTAGCGGAGACTACAATGAGCAGTTCTTC.

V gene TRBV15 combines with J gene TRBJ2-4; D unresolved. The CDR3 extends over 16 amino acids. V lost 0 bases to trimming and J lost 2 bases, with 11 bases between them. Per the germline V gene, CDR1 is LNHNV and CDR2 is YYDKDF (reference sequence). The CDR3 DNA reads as TGTGCCACCAGCAGAGATATGGCCAAACCCAAAAACATTCAGTACTTC. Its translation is CATSRDMAKPKNIQYF. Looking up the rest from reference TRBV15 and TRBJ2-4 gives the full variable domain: DAMVIQNPRYQVTQFGKPVTLSCSQTLNHNVMYWYQQKSSQAPKLLFHYYDKDFNNEADTPDNFQSRRPNTSFCFLDIRSPGLGDTAMYLCATSRDMAKPKNIQYFGAGTRLSVL.

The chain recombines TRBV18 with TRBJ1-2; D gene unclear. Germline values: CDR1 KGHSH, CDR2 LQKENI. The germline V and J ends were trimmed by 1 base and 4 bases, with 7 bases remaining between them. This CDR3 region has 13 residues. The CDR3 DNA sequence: TGTGCCAGCTCACCACGGACGGTCTATGGCTACACCTTC. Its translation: CASSPRTVYGYTF.

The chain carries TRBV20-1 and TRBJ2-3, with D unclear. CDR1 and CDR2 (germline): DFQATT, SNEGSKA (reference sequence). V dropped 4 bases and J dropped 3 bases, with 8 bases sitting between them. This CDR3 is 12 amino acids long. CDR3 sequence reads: CSAKSMTDTQYF. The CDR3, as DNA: TGCAGTGCTAAATCCATGACAGATACGCAGTATTTT.

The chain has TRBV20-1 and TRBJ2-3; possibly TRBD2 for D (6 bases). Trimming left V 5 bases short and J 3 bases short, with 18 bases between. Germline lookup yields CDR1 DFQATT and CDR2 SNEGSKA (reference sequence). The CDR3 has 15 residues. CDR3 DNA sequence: TGCAGTGCTCCGCTTGGGGGGATCGGAACAGATACGCAGTATTTT. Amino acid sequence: CSAPLGGIGTDTQYF.

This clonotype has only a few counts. CDR3 DNA: TGCAGTGCCCGAAAGGCAGGAGGGGGCGTGGGCGAGCAGTACTTC. This codes for CSARKAGGGVGEQYF. This chain links TRBV20-1 with TRBJ2-7; D possibly corresponds to TRBD1 (7 bases). The CDR3 extends over 15 amino acids. Trimming left V 6 bases short and J 6 bases short, with 24 bases between. Germline-derived CDR1 and CDR2 are DFQATT and SNEGSKA (reference sequence).

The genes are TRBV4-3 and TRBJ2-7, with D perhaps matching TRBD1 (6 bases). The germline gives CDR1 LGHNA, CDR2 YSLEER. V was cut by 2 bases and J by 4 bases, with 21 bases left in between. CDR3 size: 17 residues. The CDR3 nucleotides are TGCGCCAGCAGCCAAAAAAACGGGGCACAGGGAGCGTACGAGCAGTACTTC. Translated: CASSQKNGAQGAYEQYF.

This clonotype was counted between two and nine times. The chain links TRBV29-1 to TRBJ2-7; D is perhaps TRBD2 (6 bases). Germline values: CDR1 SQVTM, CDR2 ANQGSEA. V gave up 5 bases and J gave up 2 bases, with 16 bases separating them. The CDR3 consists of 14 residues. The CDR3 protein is CSVRGLTQTYEQYF. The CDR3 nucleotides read TGCAGCGTTCGTGGACTAACCCAAACCTACGAGCAGTACTTC.

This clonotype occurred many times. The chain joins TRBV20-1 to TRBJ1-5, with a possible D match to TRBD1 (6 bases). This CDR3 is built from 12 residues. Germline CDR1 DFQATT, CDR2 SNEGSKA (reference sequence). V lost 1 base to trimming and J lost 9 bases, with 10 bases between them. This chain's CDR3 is CSARAGARPQHF. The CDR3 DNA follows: TGCAGTGCTAGAGCAGGGGCTCGGCCCCAGCATTTT.

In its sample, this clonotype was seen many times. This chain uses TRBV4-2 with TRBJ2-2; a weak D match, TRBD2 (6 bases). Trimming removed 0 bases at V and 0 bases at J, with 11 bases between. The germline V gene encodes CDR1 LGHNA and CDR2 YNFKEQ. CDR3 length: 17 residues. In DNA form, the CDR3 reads TGTGCCAGCAGCCAAGATGGAGGGCCTACGAACACCGGGGAGCTGTTTTTT. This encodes CASSQDGGPTNTGELFF.

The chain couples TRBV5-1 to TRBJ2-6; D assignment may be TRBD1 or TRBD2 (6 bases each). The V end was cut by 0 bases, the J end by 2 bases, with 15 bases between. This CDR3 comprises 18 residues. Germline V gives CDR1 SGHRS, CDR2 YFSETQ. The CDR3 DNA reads TGCGCCAGCAGCTTGGGTACCAGGGGAGGCACTGGGGCCAACGTCCTGACTTTC. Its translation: CASSLGTRGGTGANVLTF.

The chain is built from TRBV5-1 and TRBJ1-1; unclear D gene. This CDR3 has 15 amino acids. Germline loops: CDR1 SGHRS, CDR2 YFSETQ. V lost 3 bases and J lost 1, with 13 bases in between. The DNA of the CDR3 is TGCGCCAGCAGCTCTAGATTAGGGAGGAACACTGAAGCTTTCTTT. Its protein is CASSSRLGRNTEAFF.

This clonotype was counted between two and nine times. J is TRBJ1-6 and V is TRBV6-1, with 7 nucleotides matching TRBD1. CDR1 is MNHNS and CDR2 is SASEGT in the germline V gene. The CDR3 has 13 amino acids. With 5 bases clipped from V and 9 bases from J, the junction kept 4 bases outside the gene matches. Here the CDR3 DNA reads TGTGCCAGCAGTCGACAGGGATTTTCACCCCTCCACTTT. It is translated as CASSRQGFSPLHF.

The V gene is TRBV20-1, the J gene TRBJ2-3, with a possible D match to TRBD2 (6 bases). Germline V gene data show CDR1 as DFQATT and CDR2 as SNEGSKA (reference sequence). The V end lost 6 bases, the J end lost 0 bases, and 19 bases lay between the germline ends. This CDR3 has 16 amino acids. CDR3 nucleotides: TGCAGTGCCGGAGGGGACCGGCGTACTAGCACAGATACGCAGTATTTT. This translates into CSAGGDRRTSTDTQYF.

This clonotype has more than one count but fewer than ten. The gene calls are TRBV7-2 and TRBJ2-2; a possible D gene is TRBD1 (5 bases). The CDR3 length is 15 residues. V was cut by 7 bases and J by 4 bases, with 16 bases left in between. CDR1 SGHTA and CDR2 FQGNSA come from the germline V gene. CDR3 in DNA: TGTGCCAGCACTCGGCAGGGATTGATCACCGGGGAGCTGTTTTTT. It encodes CASTRQGLITGELFF.

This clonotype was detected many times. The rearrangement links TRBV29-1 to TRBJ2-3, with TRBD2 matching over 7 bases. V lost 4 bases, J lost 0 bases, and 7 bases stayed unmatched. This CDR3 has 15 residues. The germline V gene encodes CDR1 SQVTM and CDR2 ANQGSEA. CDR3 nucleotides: TGCAGCGTTGGTCCAAGACTAGCAAGCACAGATACGCAGTATTTT. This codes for CSVGPRLASTDTQYF.

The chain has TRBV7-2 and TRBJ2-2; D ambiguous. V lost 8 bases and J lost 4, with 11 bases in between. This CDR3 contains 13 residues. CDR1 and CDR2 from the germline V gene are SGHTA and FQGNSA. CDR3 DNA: TGTGCCAGCTCCTTTATGCTCACCGGGGAGCTGTTTTTT. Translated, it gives CASSFMLTGELFF.

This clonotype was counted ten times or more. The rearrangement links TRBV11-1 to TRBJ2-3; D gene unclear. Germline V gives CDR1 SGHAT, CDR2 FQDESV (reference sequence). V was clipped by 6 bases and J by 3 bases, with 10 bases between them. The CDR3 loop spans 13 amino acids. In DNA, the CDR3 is TGTGCCAGCAGGACCCCCGGGACAGATACGCAGTATTTT. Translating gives CASRTPGTDTQYF.

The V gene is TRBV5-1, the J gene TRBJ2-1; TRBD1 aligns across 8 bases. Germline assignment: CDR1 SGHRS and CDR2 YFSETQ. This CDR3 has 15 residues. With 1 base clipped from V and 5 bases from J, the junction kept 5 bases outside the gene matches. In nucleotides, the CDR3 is TGCGCCAGCAGCTTGACCCAGGGACAGGACAATGAGCAGTTCTTC. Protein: CASSLTQGQDNEQFF.

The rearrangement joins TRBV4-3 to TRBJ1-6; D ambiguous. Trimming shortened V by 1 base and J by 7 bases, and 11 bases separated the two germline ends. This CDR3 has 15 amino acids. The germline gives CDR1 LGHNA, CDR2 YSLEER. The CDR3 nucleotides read TGCGCCAGCAGCCAAGGGCGACGGTTCAATTCACCCCTCCACTTT. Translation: CASSQGRRFNSPLHF.